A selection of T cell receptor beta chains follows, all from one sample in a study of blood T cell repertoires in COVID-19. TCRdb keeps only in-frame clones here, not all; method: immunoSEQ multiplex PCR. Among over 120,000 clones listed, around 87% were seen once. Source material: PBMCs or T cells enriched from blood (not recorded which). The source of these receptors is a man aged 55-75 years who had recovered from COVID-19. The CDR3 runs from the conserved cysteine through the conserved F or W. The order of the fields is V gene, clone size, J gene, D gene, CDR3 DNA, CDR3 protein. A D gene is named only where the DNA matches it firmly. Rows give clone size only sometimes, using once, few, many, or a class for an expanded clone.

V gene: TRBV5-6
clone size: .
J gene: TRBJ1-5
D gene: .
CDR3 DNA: TGTGCCAGCCAAACAGGGTTGAATAGCAATCAGCCCCAGCATTTT
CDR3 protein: CASQTGLNSNQPQHF

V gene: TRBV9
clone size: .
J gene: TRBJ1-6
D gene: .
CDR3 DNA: TGTGCCAGCAGCGTAGATGGAGGCCGAAATTCACCCCTCCACTTT
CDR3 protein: CASSVDGGRNSPLHF

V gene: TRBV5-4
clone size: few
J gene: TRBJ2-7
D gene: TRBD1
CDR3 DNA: TGTGCCAGCAGCCAATTAGGACAGGGGAGCGAGCAGTACTTC
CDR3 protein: CASSQLGQGSEQYF

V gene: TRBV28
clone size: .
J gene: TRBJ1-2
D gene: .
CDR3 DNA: TGTGCCAGCAGTTCACCGGGACTGAAGAACTATGGCTACACCTTC
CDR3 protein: CASSSPGLKNYGYTF

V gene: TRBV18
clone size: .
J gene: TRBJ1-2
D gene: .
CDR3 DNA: TGTGCCAGCTCACCGCGGGAAGGAGAGGGCTACACCTTC
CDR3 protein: CASSPREGEGYTF

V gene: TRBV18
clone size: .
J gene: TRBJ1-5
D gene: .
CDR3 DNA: TGTGCCAGCTCACCACCTCGGGCGGGAGGCAATCAGCCCCAGCATTTT
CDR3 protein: CASSPPRAGGNQPQHF

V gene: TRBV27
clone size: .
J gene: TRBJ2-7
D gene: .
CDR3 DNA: TGTGCCAGCAGTTCGGCAGGGGGGAGCTACGAGCAGTACTTC
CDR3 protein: CASSSAGGSYEQYF

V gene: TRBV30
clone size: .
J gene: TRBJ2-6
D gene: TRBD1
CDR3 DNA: TGTGCCTGTCTCAAATGGGGACAGGGACTCTCTGGGGCCAACGTCCTGACTTTC
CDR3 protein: CACLKWGQGLSGANVLTF

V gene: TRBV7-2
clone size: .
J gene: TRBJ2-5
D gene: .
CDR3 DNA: TGTGCCAGCAGCTTAGTAGTGTCGAACCTTCAAGAGACCCAGTACTTC
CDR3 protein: CASSLVVSNLQETQYF

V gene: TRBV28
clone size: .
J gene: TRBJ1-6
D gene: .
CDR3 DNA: TGTGCCAGCAGCCCCCCCGGCAGGGTAAATTCACCCCTCCACTTT
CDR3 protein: CASSPPGRVNSPLHF

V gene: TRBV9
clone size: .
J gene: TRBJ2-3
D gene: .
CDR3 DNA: TGTGCCAGCAGCGGAGCCTCCACAGATACGCAGTATTTT
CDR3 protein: CASSGASTDTQYF

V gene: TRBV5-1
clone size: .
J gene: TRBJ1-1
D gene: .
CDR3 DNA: TGCGCCAGCAGCTTGGTTCGGACACCTAACACTGAAGCTTTCTTT
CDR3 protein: CASSLVRTPNTEAFF

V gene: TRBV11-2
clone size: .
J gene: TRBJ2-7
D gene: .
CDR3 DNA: TGTGCCAGCAGTTCGGGATTACTCTCCTACGAGCAGTACTTC
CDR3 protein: CASSSGLLSYEQYF

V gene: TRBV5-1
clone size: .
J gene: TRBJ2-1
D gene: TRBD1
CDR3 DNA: TGCGCCAGCAGCCCAGGACAGGGGATGGATGAGCAGTTCTTC
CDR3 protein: CASSPGQGMDEQFF

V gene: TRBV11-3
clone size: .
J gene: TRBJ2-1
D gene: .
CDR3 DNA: TGTGCCAGCAGCTTAGGGACATTGAGCTCCTACAATGAGCAGTTCTTC
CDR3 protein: CASSLGTLSSYNEQFF

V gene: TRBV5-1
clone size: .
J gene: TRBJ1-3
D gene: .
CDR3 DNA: TGCGCCAGCAGCTTGGAAGGAAGCAGGATATATTTT
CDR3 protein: CASSLEGSRIYF

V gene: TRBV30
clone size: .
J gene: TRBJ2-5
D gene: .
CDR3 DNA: TGTGCCTGGAGTAGGGGGTACCAAGAGACCCAGTACTTC
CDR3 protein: CAWSRGYQETQYF

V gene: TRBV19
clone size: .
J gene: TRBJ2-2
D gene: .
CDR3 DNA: TGTGCCAGCTCCCTAGAAGACACCGGGGAGCTGTTTTTT
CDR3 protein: CASSLEDTGELFF

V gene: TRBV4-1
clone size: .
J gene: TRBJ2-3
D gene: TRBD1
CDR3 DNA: TGCGCCAGCAGCCAAGCGGACAGGGGTAGCACAGATACGCAGTATTTT
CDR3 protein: CASSQADRGSTDTQYF

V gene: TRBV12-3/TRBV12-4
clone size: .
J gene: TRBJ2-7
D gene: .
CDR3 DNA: TGTGCCAGCAGTTCAAGCATAAGTAAATACTTC
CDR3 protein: CASSSSISKYF

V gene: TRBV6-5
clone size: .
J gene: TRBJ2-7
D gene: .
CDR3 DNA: TGTGCCAGCAGTTACGGGATGGGGCACATAACCTACGAGCAGTACTTC
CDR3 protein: CASSYGMGHITYEQYF

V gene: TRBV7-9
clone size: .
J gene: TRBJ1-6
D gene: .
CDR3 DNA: TGTGCCAGCAGCTTAGGCGGAGGGACACCCCTCCACTTT
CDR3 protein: CASSLGGGTPLHF

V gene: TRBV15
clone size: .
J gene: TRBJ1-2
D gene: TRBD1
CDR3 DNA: TGTGCCACCAGCAGGGGGGGACAGGGGGCGAACGGCTACACCTTC
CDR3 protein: CATSRGGQGANGYTF

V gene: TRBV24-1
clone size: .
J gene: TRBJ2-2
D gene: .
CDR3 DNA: TGTGCCACCAGTGATACTGGGGCTGACACCGGGGAGCTGTTTTTT
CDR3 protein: CATSDTGADTGELFF

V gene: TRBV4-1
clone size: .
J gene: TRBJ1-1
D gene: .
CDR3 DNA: TGCGCCAGCAGCCAAGACAAGAACACTGAAGCTTTCTTT
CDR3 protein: CASSQDKNTEAFF

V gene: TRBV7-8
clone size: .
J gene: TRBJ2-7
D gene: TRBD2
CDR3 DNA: TGTGCCAGCAGCTTAGATCTAGCGGGAACGTACGAGCAGTACTTC
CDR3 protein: CASSLDLAGTYEQYF

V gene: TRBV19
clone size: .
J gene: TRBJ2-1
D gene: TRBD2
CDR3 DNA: TGTGCCAGTAGTATAGATCGGGCGGGAGGAGGTTACAATGAGCAGTTCTTC
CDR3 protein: CASSIDRAGGGYNEQFF

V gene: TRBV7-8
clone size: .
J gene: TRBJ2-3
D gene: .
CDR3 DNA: TGTGCCAGCAGCTTATTAGAGCGGCCTAGCACAGATACGCAGTATTTT
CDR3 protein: CASSLLERPSTDTQYF

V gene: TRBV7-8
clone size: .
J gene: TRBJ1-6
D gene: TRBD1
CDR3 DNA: TGTGCCAGCAGCTCCCGGGACAGGGACAGTTATAATTCACCCCTCCACTTT
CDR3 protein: CASSSRDRDSYNSPLHF

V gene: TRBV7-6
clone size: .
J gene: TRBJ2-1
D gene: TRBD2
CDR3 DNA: TGTGCCAGCAGCTTAGGTCGAACTAGCGGGAGCGGCAGCTCCTACAATGAGCAGTTCTTC
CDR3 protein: CASSLGRTSGSGSSYNEQFF

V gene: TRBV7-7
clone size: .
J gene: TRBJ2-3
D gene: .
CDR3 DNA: TGTGCTAGCAGCTTGTGGCGGGCAGATACGCAGTATTTT
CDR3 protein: CASSLWRADTQYF

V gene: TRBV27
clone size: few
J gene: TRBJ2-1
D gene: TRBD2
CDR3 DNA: TGTGCCAGCAGTTTAAGTGGGAGGGGCCACAATGAGCAGTTCTTC
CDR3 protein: CASSLSGRGHNEQFF

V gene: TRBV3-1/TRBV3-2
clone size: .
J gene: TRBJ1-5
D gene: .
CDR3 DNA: TGTGCCAGCAGCCAAGATCCCGGGGGAACGTGGCCCCAGCATTTT
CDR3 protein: CASSQDPGGTWPQHF

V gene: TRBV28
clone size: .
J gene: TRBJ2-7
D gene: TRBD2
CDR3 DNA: TGTGCCAGCAGTTTCCCGAGCTCTAGCGGGGGGGCCTACGAGCAGTACTTC
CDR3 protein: CASSFPSSSGGAYEQYF

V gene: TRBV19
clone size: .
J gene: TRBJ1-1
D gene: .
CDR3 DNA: TGTGCCAGTTACAGGGATTGGGGCACTGAAGCTTTCTTT
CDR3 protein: CASYRDWGTEAFF

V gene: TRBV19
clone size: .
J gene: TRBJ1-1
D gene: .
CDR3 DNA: TGTGCCAGTAGTATACGGGGGGGTGGCACTGAAGCTTTCTTT
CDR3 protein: CASSIRGGGTEAFF

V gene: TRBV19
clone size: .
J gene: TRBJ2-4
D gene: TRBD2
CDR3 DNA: TGTGCATCAGCGGGGTCAGGGGCCAAAAACATTCAGTACTTC
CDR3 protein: CASAGSGAKNIQYF

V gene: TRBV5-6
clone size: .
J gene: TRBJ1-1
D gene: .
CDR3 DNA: TGTGCCAGCAGCTACCGGGACATTGTGCCTGAAGCTTTCTTT
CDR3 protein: CASSYRDIVPEAFF

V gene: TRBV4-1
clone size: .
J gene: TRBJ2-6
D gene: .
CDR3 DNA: TGCGCCAGCAGCTACATAGGGGGTGCCGTCCTGACTTTC
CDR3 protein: CASSYIGGAVLTF

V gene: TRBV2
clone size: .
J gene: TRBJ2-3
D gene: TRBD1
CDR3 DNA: TGTGCCAGCGGGGGACAGGGAATCGCAGATACGCAGTATTTT
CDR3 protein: CASGGQGIADTQYF